Listed below are T cell receptor beta chains from one sample, sequenced in a study of T cell responses to AZD1222 COVID-19 vaccine. Method: immunoSEQ multiplex PCR; TCRdb's copy keeps in-frame clones and lacks some. The profile shows 99,000 or so clones, about 93% of them singletons. This material consisted of peripheral blood, taken on day 0 of AZD1222 vaccination. The receptors stem from an adult in good health. Both conserved end residues are trimmed from each CDR3. Clone size is given for some rows only: seen once, a few or many times, or a class if the clone is expanded.

size	V	CDR3
-	TRBV27	ASSPYRPPPPYEQY
-	TRBV6-5	ASTLLAGFYEQY
-	TRBV6-5	ASSYGGTSGRNEQF
-	TRBV6-4	ASSEEGGYEQF
-	TRBV7-8	ASSPNGGASQETQY
-	TRBV24-1	ATSDSRTGLSTDTQY
-	TRBV10-3	AISETVENVGGYT
-	TRBV7-2	ASSLASVSGRARSNEQF
-	TRBV28	ASSSQTSGHLNEQF
-	TRBV7-3	ASSLPGSGSDEQF
-	TRBV5-6	ASSLGYGGIQY
once	TRBV7-2	ASSFSGLGSPLH
-	TRBV11-2	ASSLGADYEQY
-	TRBV29-1	SVRLGGNGYT
-	TRBV4-2	ASSQEGQFSSYEQY
-	TRBV5-1	ASRGAVSSYEQY
-	TRBV19	ASSPEDYPGNEQF
-	TRBV7-2	ASSSGLSTDTQY
once	TRBV19	ASSPEGRYTEAF
-	TRBV9	ASSTFGTGVSPLH
-	TRBV30	AWSVGYEQY
-	TRBV24-1	ATSDTGSLDQY
-	TRBV24-1	ATSDPFRNTIY
-	TRBV6-5	ASSYSEGNTNYGYT
few	TRBV6-1	ASSERNSNQPQH
-	TRBV19	ASSIAGPPRRPDRTGELF
-	TRBV4-2	ASSQDATEAYSGNTIY
-	TRBV3-1/TRBV3-2	ASSLSSGNTIY
-	TRBV7-9	ASVASSGNTIY
-	TRBV4-1	ASSQDSAKSDTQY
once	TRBV5-1	ASSRILSEQF
-	TRBV6-9	ASSYPHRESTGELF
-	TRBV6-5	ASRTGYNEQF
-	TRBV11-1	ASSKELNTEAF
-	TRBV7-2	ASSLDNQPQH
few	TRBV9	ASSPGQHNQPQH
-	TRBV5-6	ASNGHALRDYT
-	TRBV6-5	ASSYGDPFNSPLH
-	TRBV7-9	ASSLLTGDEAF
-	TRBV12-3/TRBV12-4	ASTSLVAGELF